This is a list of T cell receptor beta chains from one sample in a study of post-analysis software for immune sequencing data. TCRdb fed the PCR reads into MiXCR, producing one record per CDR3 protein. Of about 570,000 distinct CDR3 sequences listed, less than 40% were seen once; the top ten hold roughly 6%. The sequenced sample was blood. Receptors originate from a girl aged 2 to 17 with multiple sclerosis. The CDR3 runs from the conserved cysteine through the conserved F or W. A D gene is named only where the DNA matches it firmly.

D,V,CDR3
.,TRBV4-1,CASSQGARVGEQYF
TRBD2,TRBV5-1,CASSLGGLAETQYF
.,TRBV7-9,CASSLLQHEQYF
.,TRBV7-9,CASSLAAGRTGELFF
.,TRBV20-1,CIPLDGEEGYTF
TRBD1,TRBV5-1,CASSSGTGAPNTEAFF
TRBD2,TRBV20-1,CSANGLASAETQYF
.,TRBV27,CASSITGAANEKLFF
TRBD1,TRBV20-1,CGAIAGTGETQYF
.,TRBV3-1,CASSQANYGYTF
TRBD1,TRBV7-9,CASSLGQGADNEQFF
.,TRBV12-3/TRBV12-4,CASSLGEDPDTQYF
.,TRBV12-3/TRBV12-4,CASSLDGLTNYGYTF
.,TRBV10-3,CAISSTENYGYTF
.,TRBV20-1,CSARQDVQPQHF
.,TRBV11-2,CASRYSWGPGELFF
.,TRBV7-2,CASSLGADPSSYEQYF
TRBD1,TRBV7-2,CASSLGGGTGGGNQPQHF
TRBD1,TRBV10-2,CASSTFGTGSGSYEQYF
TRBD2,TRBV3-1,CASRTGLAGYNEQFF
.,TRBV9,CASSVGERTDTQYF
.,TRBV5-1,CASSLRGLGQETQYF
TRBD2,TRBV7-6,CASSLASGGANEQFF
.,TRBV20-1,CRAREGGYGYTF
TRBD1,TRBV6-6,CASTDRADEQFF
TRBD2,TRBV11-2,CASSLGAGGSYNEQFF
TRBD2,TRBV5-1,CASTGGGPTYNEQFF
TRBD2,TRBV6-5,CASNRLAGVQETQYF
.,TRBV7-2,CASSSRVAGTEAFF
.,TRBV3-1,CASSQHYKQYF
.,TRBV5-1,CASSFGDSMGTDTQYF
.,TRBV7-2,CASSFLGIGETQYF
TRBD1,TRBV7-3,CASSPQGTGANVLTF
TRBD1,TRBV5-1,CASSLVGTANYGYTF
TRBD2,TRBV20-1,CSARESGGAPETQYF
.,TRBV7-3,CASSLMGGVEQYF
.,TRBV19,CATATTGYEQYF
TRBD2,TRBV12-3/TRBV12-4,CASSGLAGRQEAQYF
.,TRBV3-1,CASSQGAHEQFF
TRBD2,TRBV29-1,CSVATSGGPGTQYF
TRBD2,TRBV29-1,CSVDPLLAGTQETQYF
.,TRBV11-2,CASSLATGTSYNEQFF
.,TRBV29-1,CSVETSRGETQYF
.,TRBV27,CASSLAPGRNYEQYF
.,TRBV4-1,CASSQDIVEWGARQRLGFDTQYF
.,TRBV20-1,CSARQRAVQDTQYF
TRBD1,TRBV5-5,CASTQQGITVGYTF
TRBD2,TRBV27,CASSFHRLAGETCEQYF
.,TRBV20-1,CSAPILARSDQETQYF
TRBD2,TRBV5-5,CASSPRDYSYEQYF
.,TRBV29-1,CSVNGQNYEQYF
TRBD1,TRBV5-1,CASSPTGDRSYEQYF
TRBD1,TRBV4-1,CASSQEGTGIRETQYF